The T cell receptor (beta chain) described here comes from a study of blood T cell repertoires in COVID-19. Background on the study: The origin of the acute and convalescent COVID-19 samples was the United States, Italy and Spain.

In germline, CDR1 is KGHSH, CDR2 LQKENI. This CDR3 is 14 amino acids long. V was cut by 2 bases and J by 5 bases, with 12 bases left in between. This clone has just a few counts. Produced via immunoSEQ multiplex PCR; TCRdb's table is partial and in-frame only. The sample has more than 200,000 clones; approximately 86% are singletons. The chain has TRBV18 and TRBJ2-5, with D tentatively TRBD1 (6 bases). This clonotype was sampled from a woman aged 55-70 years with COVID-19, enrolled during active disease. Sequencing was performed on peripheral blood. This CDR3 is CASSPSRGRETQYF. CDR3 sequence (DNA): TGTGCCAGCTCACCATCCAGGGGCAGGGAGACCCAGTACTTC.